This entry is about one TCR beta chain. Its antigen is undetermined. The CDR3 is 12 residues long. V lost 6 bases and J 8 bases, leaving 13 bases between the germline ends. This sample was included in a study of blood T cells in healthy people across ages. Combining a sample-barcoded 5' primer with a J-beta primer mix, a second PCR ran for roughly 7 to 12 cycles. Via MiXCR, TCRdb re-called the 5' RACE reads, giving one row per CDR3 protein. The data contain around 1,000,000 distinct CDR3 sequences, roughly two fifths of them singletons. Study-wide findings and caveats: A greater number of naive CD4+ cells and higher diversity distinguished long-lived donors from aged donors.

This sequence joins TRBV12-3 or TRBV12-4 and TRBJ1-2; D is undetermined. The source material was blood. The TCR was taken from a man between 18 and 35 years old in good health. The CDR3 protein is CASSRAQLGYTF. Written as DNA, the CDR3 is TGTGCCAGCAGCCGAGCTCAATTGGGCTACACCTTC.